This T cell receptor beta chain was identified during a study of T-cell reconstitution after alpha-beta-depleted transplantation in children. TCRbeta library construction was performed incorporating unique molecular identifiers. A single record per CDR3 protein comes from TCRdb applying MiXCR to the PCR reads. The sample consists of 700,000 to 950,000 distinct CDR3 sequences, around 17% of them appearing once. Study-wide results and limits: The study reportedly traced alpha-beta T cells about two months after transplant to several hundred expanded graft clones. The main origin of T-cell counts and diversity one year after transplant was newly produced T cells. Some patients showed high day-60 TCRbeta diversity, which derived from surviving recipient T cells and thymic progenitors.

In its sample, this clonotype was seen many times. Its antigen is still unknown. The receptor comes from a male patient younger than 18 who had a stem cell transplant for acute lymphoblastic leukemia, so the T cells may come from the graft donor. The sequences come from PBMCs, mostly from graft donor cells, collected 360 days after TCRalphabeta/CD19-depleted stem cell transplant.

CDR3 in amino acids: CASSLEGAGSPLHF. CDR3 nucleotide sequence: TGTGCCAGCAGCTTAGAGGGGGCTGGTTCACCCCTCCACTTT. This chain joins TRBV7-9 and TRBJ1-6; 7 bases agree with TRBD1. V shed 1 base, J shed 9 bases, and the junction held 3 bases outside the gene matches. The V gene's germline CDR1 is SEHNR and CDR2 FQNEAQ (reference sequence). This CDR3 is 14 amino acids long.